The 6 T cell receptor beta chains reported below all come from one sample, sequenced in a study of cytomegalovirus exposure and HLA in healthy donors. Primers: 60 Vbeta forward and 13 Jbeta reverse. The repertoire was sequenced with immunoSEQ multiplex PCR; TCRdb's copy has only in-frame clones and lacks some. The sample contains 150,000 or so clones, over 70% of which appear only once. The specimen sequenced was PBMCs. The receptors originated from a man aged 50 to 59 in good health and CMV-seropositive.

About this clone: Other DNA sequences in this specimen translate into the identical CDR3. This sequence joins TRBV18 and TRBJ2-5; 9 nucleotides agree with TRBD1. The CDR3 runs 15 residues. V dropped 5 bases and J dropped 4; count of bases not matched to a gene: 8. Germline CDR1 and CDR2: KGHSH and LQKENI. Written as DNA, the CDR3 is TGTGCCAGCTCAGGGACAGGGCTCCCCGGAGAGACCCAGTACTTC. Translation: CASSGTGLPGETQYF.

The chain joins TRBV9 to TRBJ1-1, with D perhaps TRBD1 (5 bases). In germline, CDR1 is SGDLS, CDR2 YYNGEE. This CDR3 has 15 amino acids. V dropped 4 bases and J dropped 2 bases, with 15 bases sitting between them. The chain's CDR3 is CASSPYRDLNTEAFF. The CDR3 nucleotides are TGTGCCAGCAGCCCGTACCGGGACTTAAACACTGAAGCTTTCTTT.

The chain is built from TRBV4-1 and TRBJ2-5; maybe TRBD1 (7 bases). The CDR3 loop spans 18 amino acids. Germline assignment: CDR1 MGHRA and CDR2 YSYEKL. Trimming pared 4 bases from V and 1 base from J, leaving 22 bases between. Written as DNA, the CDR3 is TGCGCCAGCAGCCTCACCCCAGGCGGGGCAGGGGGCCAAGAGACCCAGTACTTC. Residues: CASSLTPGGAGGQETQYF.

The gene calls are TRBV7-8 and TRBJ2-1; the match to TRBD2 covers 11 bases. CDR3 length: 15 amino acids. The germline gives CDR1 SGHVS, CDR2 FQNEAQ. V lost 5 bases and J lost 4; bases outside the gene matches: 4. The CDR3 sequence: CASSHGTSGYNEQFF. The CDR3 DNA is TGTGCCAGCAGCCATGGGACTAGCGGTTACAATGAGCAGTTCTTC.

The V gene is TRBV2, the J gene TRBJ2-6; 7 bases map to TRBD2. CDR3 length equals 18 residues. V gave up 4 bases and J gave up 0 bases; unmatched junction bases: 9. Germline V gene lookup returns CDR1 SNHLY and CDR2 FYNNEI. The DNA of the CDR3 is TGTGCCAGCAGTGGCCCTAGCGGTTGGTCCTCTGGGGCCAACGTCCTGACTTTC. Its translation is CASSGPSGWSSGANVLTF.

The CDR3, as DNA: TGCGCCAGCAGTCCCCAGGGGGTTGGCTATGGCTACACCTTC. This encodes CASSPQGVGYGYTF. The chain has TRBV10-1 and TRBJ1-2; 7 bases agree with TRBD1. Losses at the gene ends were 5 bases for V and 4 bases for J; bases not matched to a gene: 7. CDR1 is WNHNN and CDR2 is SYGVQD in the germline V gene (reference sequence). This CDR3 region has 14 residues.